Each of the 20 T cell receptor beta chains below was sequenced from the same sample in a study of glioma-infiltrating T cells. Using RNA template, CDR3s of TCR alpha and beta were amplified with iRepertoire arm-PCR. TCRdb re-derived calls from the multiplex PCR reads in MiXCR, one entry per CDR3 protein. The data contain more than 95,000 distinct CDR3 sequences, around 30% of them singletons. Material: glioma tissue, nonneoplastic brain tissue, or PBMCs (not recorded which). These TCRs come from a human donor with low-grade glioma or glioblastoma, undergoing nonglioma brain surgery, or in good health (not recorded which).

The chain recombines TRBV7-2 with TRBJ1-3; D ambiguous. V dropped 1 base and J dropped 0 bases, with 7 bases sitting between them. Germline V gene lookup returns CDR1 SGHTA and CDR2 FQGNSA. The CDR3 runs 15 residues. CDR3 loop: CASSLEGASGNTIYF. CDR3 DNA sequence: TGTGCCAGCAGCTTAGAAGGTGCCTCTGGAAACACCATATATTTT.

This clonotype was seen at least ten times. The chain uses TRBV6-2 or TRBV6-3 and TRBJ2-3; D is ambiguous. CDR1 MNHEY and CDR2 SVGEGT come from the germline V gene. CDR3 length: 14 amino acids. Between the trimmed V and J ends, which lost 4 bases and 2 bases, there was a span of 10 bases. CDR3 in amino acids: CASSSNYPTDTQYF. The CDR3 DNA reads TGTGCCAGCAGTTCAAACTACCCCACAGATACGCAGTATTTT.

This chain links TRBV4-3 with TRBJ1-3; TRBD1 agrees at 8 bases. The V gene's germline CDR1 is LGHNA and CDR2 YSLEER. The CDR3 extends over 16 amino acids. Trimming at V came to 1 base and at J to 2 bases, leaving 4 bases not matched to a gene. CDR3 protein: CASSQVGRGPGNTIYF. DNA for the CDR3: TGCGCCAGCAGCCAAGTTGGCAGGGGGCCTGGAAACACCATATATTTT.

The rearrangement joins TRBV7-9 to TRBJ2-3; the D is unclear. Germline CDR1 and CDR2: SEHNR and FQNEAQ (reference sequence). This CDR3 is built from 14 residues. Trimming removed 5 bases at V and 5 bases at J, with 14 bases between. CDR3 bases: TGTGCCAGCAGCCCTCCCTTTCTCCAAGATACGCAGTATTTT. Protein product: CASSPPFLQDTQYF.

This clonotype was detected many times. As DNA, the CDR3 is TGTGCCAGCATAGTAAGGGACAGACTCTACGAGCAGTACTTC. Translated, it gives CASIVRDRLYEQYF. The genes are TRBV25-1 and TRBJ2-7, with TRBD1 identical over 7 bases. The CDR3 length is 14 residues. With 7 bases clipped from V and 3 bases from J, the junction kept 9 bases outside the gene matches. Germline V gene lookup returns CDR1 MGHDK and CDR2 SYGVNS.

This clonotype was observed many times. The chain carries TRBV6-1 and TRBJ2-1; possibly TRBD1 for D (6 bases). Between the trimmed V and J ends, which lost 5 bases and 4 bases, there was a span of 12 bases. Per germline, CDR1 MNHNS and CDR2 SASEGT. The CDR3 contains 14 residues. CDR3 nucleotide sequence: TGTGCCAGCAGTTCAGGACAGAAATACAATGAGCAGTTCTTC. This translates into CASSSGQKYNEQFF.

This clonotype has more than one count but fewer than ten. This rearrangement joins TRBV19 to TRBJ2-3; 14 positions agree with TRBD2. Per the germline V gene, CDR1 is LNHDA and CDR2 is SQIVND (reference sequence). CDR3 length: 16 amino acids. J gave up 3 bases and V 9 bases, and 8 bases lay outside the gene matches. The CDR3 DNA follows: TGTGCCAGCGCCCGACTAGCGGGGGGGCAGACAGATACGCAGTATTTT. It translates to CASARLAGGQTDTQYF.

This clonotype showed up many times. This CDR3 reads CASSLSRVMNTEAFF. For the CDR3, the DNA is TGTGCCAGCAGCCTGTCCAGGGTCATGAACACTGAAGCTTTCTTT. V usage is TRBV4-2 and J usage is TRBJ1-1; D is possibly TRBD1 (5 bases). V was cut by 4 bases and J by 0 bases, with 12 bases left in between. Germline CDR1 LGHNA, CDR2 YNFKEQ. The CDR3 loop spans 15 amino acids.

Worth noting for this clonotype: This may come from a read error, since a much larger clone is one base off. The chain has TRBV3-1 and TRBJ1-1; no firm D call. Germline V CDR1 and CDR2: LGHDT, YNNKEL (reference sequence). This CDR3 is 16 amino acids long. The CDR3 nucleotides read TGTGCCAGCGGCCAAGTTGGCAGCCCTCTTGGTACTGAAGCTTTCTTT. Translated: CASGQVGSPLGTEAFF.

This clonotype was recorded many times. The chain recombines TRBV6-2 or TRBV6-3 with TRBJ1-1; D gene unclear. Trimming shortened V by 3 bases and J by 0 bases, and 11 bases separated the two germline ends. Germline loops: CDR1 MNHEY, CDR2 SVGEGT. This CDR3 has 15 amino acids. Here the CDR3 reads CASSYMRTVNTEAFF. CDR3 coding DNA: TGTGCCAGCAGTTATATGCGGACGGTGAACACTGAAGCTTTCTTT.

This clonotype has ten or more counts. The CDR3 region is CSARVGQVDTEAFF. The DNA of the CDR3 is TGCAGTGCTAGGGTCGGGCAGGTGGACACTGAAGCTTTCTTT. The chain employs TRBV20-1 and TRBJ1-1; D is uncertain. Trimming shortened V by 3 bases and J by 3 bases, and 14 bases separated the two germline ends. Germline CDR1 DFQATT, CDR2 SNEGSKA (reference sequence). The CDR3 runs 14 residues.

This clonotype was picked up a small number of times. The gene calls are TRBV19 and TRBJ1-1; D is perhaps TRBD1 (5 bases). Germline assignment: CDR1 LNHDA and CDR2 SQIVND (reference sequence). The V end was cut by 2 bases, the J end by 6 bases, with 16 bases between. This CDR3 contains 15 residues. CDR3 residues: CASSIQGRRDAEAFF. The CDR3 coding sequence is TGTGCCAGTAGTATACAAGGTCGACGGGACGCTGAAGCTTTCTTT.

This clonotype was detected ten times or more. The chain is built from TRBV20-1 and TRBJ1-6, with a weak D call TRBD1 (5 bases). Trimming removed 3 bases from V and 5 bases from J, with 11 bases in between. Germline V lookup: CDR1 DFQATT, CDR2 SNEGSKA (reference sequence). The CDR3 spans 14 residues. The CDR3 is CSASRGPNNSPLHF. The CDR3 region has the DNA TGCAGTGCTAGTAGGGGACCGAATAATTCACCCCTCCACTTT.

Turning to this clonotype: This may come from a read error, since a much larger clone is one base off. The V gene is TRBV27, the J gene TRBJ1-2; TRBD1 matches at 7 bases. The CDR3 covers 15 residues. V trimming: 5 bases; J trimming: 0 bases; junction bases outside the gene matches: 6. Germline V gene lookup returns CDR1 MNHEY and CDR2 SMNVEV (reference sequence). The CDR3 DNA reads TGTGCCAGCAGTAATGTGGGACAGACTAACTATGGCTACACCTTC. As protein: CASSNVGQTNYGYTF.

This chain uses TRBV3-1 with TRBJ2-1; TRBD2 aligns across 9 bases. Looked up from germline, CDR1 is LGHDT and CDR2 is YNNKEL (reference sequence). V was clipped by 5 bases and J by 5 bases; unmatched bases: 7. CDR3 length equals 15 residues. The CDR3 protein is CASSFRASGDNEQFF. The CDR3 bases are TGTGCCAGCAGCTTCCGGGCTAGCGGGGACAATGAGCAGTTCTTC.

In this sample, this clonotype turned up many times. The chain recombines TRBV7-2 with TRBJ1-5; D unclear. There are 15 residues in the CDR3. Trimming left V 3 bases short and J 0 bases short, with 9 bases between. Germline-derived CDR1 and CDR2 are SGHTA and FQGNSA. The CDR3 nucleotides are TGTGCCAGCAGCTTTAGGCAGGATAGCAATCAGCCCCAGCATTTT. It codes for CASSFRQDSNQPQHF.

This clonotype was detected once. This could be a read error, since a much larger clone is one nucleotide away. V is TRBV28 and J is TRBJ1-5; 8 positions match TRBD1. This CDR3 is built from 15 residues. V lost 7 bases and J lost 6; bases outside the gene matches: 11. CDR1 MDHEN and CDR2 SYDVKM come from the germline V gene. In DNA, the CDR3 is TGTGCCAGCATCACCACAGGGGGTAGGAGTCAGCCCCAGCATTTT. This translates into CASITTGGRSQPQHF.

The rearrangement links TRBV2 to TRBJ1-4, with D unresolved. Trimming stripped 7 bases from V and 7 bases from J, with 13 bases between. The CDR3 is 13 amino acids. Per the germline V gene, CDR1 is SNHLY and CDR2 is FYNNEI. The CDR3 loop reads CASMVNTGEKLFF. The CDR3 DNA sequence: TGTGCCAGCATGGTCAACACGGGTGAAAAACTGTTTTTT.

This clonotype was seen at least ten times. The V call is TRBV19, the J call TRBJ2-7, with D perhaps TRBD1 (5 bases). Germline CDR1 LNHDA, CDR2 SQIVND (reference sequence). V gave up 4 bases and J gave up 5 bases, with 15 bases separating them. CDR3 length equals 14 residues. CDR3 in amino acids: CASSNSRGIDEQYF. CDR3 bases: TGTGCCAGTAGTAATTCAAGGGGTATCGACGAGCAGTACTTC.

The rearrangement joins TRBV9 to TRBJ1-3; no clear D. V was clipped by 3 bases and J by 0 bases, with 7 bases between them. The germline gives CDR1 SGDLS, CDR2 YYNGEE. The CDR3 runs 14 residues. The CDR3 reads CASSARVSGNTIYF. Here the CDR3 DNA reads TGTGCCAGCAGCGCCAGAGTCTCTGGAAACACCATATATTTT.